The rows below give T cell receptor beta chains drawn from one sample of a study of T cell responses to AZD1222 COVID-19 vaccine. The assay was immunoSEQ multiplex PCR, and TCRdb's table has in-frame clones only and misses some. In the table there are some 120,000 clones, around 92% of which are singletons. Sample: peripheral blood, taken on day 0 of AZD1222 vaccination. The receptors here all came from an adult in good health. Both conserved end residues are part of each CDR3. The size entry is marked missing in some rows and otherwise reads once, few, many or a size class.

>TRBV19|NA
CASSIVPTENQPQHF
>TRBV6-5|NA
CASSWTGGDYGYTF
>TRBV9|NA
CASSVDDGALSYEQYF
>TRBV30|NA
CAWSLTGEAFF
>TRBV28|few
CASSLSSPSTDTQYF
>TRBV5-4|NA
CASSAGTLLIEAFF
>TRBV4-1|NA
CASSQNERGRETQYF
>TRBV19|NA
CASSIREASEQYF
>TRBV5-1|NA
CASSLVAGGAYGYTF
>TRBV9|NA
CASSAGQADTQYF
>TRBV4-2|NA
CASSPYTGDNYEQYF
>TRBV9|once
CASQRGLTDTQYF
>TRBV24-1|NA
CATETSGRPDTQYF
>TRBV21-1|NA
CASSKGYRGQREKLFF
>TRBV19|NA
CASSGGQGGGYTF
>TRBV4-3|NA
CASSQLPGGGAYNEQFF